In this sample, the clone carrying this T cell receptor beta chain turned up a few times. Its matching antigen is unknown. The authors ran a second PCR of about 7 to 11 cycles using a sample-barcoded 5' primer and a J-beta primer mix. Each single sample gave us at least 3 million CDR3-containing paired-end reads. A single record per CDR3 protein comes from TCRdb applying MiXCR to the 5' RACE reads. The sample records 1.6 million or so distinct CDR3 sequences, about 31% being singletons. Germline values: CDR1 PRHDT, CDR2 FYEKMQ (reference sequence). The V segment lost 1 base and the J segment 5 bases; nucleotides outside the gene matches: 9. The CDR3 has 17 amino acids. All donors came from Russia, were Caucasian and healthy, and spanned ages about 6 to 100. Donors gave around 10 milliliters of peripheral blood apiece. This sample stems from a study of blood T cells in healthy people across ages. Study outcomes and limitations: Age brought a roughly linear fall in TCR beta diversity measured per million T cells.

The gene calls are TRBV13 and TRBJ2-1; 9 bases agree with TRBD1. The clonotype comes from a woman between 25 and 40 years old in good health. Sequencing input: blood. As DNA, the CDR3 is TGTGCCAGCAGCTTAGAAGGGGACAGGGATTTCAACAATGAGCAGTTCTTC. It is translated as CASSLEGDRDFNNEQFF.